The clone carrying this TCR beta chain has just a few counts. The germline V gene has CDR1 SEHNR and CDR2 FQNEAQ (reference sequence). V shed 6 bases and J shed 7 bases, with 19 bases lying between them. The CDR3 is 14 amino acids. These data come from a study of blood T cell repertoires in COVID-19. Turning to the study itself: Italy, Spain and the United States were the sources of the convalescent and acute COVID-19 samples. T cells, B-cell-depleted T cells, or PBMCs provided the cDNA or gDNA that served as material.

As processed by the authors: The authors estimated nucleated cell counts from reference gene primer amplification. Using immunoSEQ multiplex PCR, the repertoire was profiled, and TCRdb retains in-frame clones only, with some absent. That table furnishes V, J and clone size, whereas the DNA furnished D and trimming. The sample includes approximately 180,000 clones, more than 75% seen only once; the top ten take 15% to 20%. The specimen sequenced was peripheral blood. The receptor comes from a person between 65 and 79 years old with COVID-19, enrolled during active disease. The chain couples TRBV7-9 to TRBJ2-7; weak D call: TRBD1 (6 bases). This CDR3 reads CASSRWQGKDEQYF. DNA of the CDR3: TGTGCCAGCAGTCGCTGGCAGGGGAAGGATGAGCAGTACTTC.